Included here is one T cell receptor (beta chain) sequence, with context. Its target is not known. TCRdb ran MiXCR on the 5' RACE reads and lists one entry per CDR3 protein. The table lists hundreds of thousands of distinct CDR3 sequences, less than 9.5% of them singletons. The data derive from a study of T cells after yellow fever vaccination. Study summary: Researchers used SMART-Seq v4 Ultra Low Input to prepare fractions that had low cell numbers. Study-level points and caveats: The bulk population could contribute abundant contaminating clonotypes to FACS-sorted repertoires. Post-booster samples contained most primary-vaccination clones (nearly 98% CD4, about 87% CD8). Just a small share of clonotypes turned up in the CD4 compartment as well as the CD8 compartment.

CDR1 is DFQATT and CDR2 is SNEGSKA in the germline V gene (reference sequence). V lost 3 bases, J lost 2 bases, and 15 bases lay in between. The length of the CDR3 is 15 residues. The clonotype was recovered from a man younger than 35 who received the YFV17D yellow fever vaccine. The J gene is TRBJ2-3, the V gene TRBV20-1; tentative D call: TRBD2 (5 bases). The starting material was PBMCs, obtained about 49 days after the first yellow fever vaccination. The CDR3 sequence: CSASDRTSFTDTQYF. Here the CDR3 DNA reads TGCAGTGCTAGTGATAGGACTTCATTCACAGATACGCAGTATTTT.